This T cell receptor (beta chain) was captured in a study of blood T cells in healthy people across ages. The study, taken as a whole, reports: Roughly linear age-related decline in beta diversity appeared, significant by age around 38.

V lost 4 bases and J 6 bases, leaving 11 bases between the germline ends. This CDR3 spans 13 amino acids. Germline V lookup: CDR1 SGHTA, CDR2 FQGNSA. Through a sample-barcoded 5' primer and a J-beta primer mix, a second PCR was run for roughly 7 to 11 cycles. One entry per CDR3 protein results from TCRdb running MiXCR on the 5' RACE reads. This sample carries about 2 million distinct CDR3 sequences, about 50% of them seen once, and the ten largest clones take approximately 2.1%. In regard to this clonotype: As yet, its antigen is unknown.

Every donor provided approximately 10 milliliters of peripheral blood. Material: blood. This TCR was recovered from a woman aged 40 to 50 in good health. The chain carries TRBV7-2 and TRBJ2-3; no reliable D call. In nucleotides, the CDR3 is TGTGCCAGCAGCTCCCGGACCCCTGATACGCAGTATTTT. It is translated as CASSSRTPDTQYF.